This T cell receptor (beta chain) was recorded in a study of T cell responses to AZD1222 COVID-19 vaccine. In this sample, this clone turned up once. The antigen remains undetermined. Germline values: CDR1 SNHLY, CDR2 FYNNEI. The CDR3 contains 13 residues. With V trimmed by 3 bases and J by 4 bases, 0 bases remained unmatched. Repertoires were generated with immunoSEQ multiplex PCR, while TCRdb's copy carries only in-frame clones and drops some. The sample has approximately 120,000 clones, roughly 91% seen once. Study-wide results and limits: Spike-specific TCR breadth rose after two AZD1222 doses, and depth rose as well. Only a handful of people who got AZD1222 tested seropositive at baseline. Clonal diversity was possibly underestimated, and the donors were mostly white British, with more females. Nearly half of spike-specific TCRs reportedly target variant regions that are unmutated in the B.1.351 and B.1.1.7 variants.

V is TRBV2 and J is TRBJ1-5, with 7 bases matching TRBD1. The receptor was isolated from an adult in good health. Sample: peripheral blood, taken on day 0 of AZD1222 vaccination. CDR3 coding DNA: TGTGCCAGCAGTGACAGGGGGAATCAGCCCCAGCATTTT. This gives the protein CASSDRGNQPQHF.